Listed below are T cell receptor beta chains from one sample, sequenced in a study of sequential checkpoint blockade in melanoma. Sequencing used immunoSEQ multiplex PCR; TCRdb keeps in-frame clones, though not all of them. Here the sample spans some 20,000 clones, around 75% being singletons. The source material was CD8+ T cells sorted from blood (inferred from file names), sampled from a patient given nivolumab and ipilimumab in sequence. The receptors were sampled from a human donor with melanoma. Both conserved end residues are part of each CDR3. D genes are given only for firm matches. Clone sizes are given selectively: once, few, many, or a class where the clone is expanded.

j_call d_call v_call clone_size cdr3_aa cdr3_nt
TRBJ2-5 NA TRBV27 NA CASSTYLGRETQYF TGTGCCAGCAGTACATACCTGGGGAGGGAGACCCAGTACTTC
TRBJ1-1 NA TRBV6-5 NA CASSYGGQNTEAFF TGTGCCAGCAGTTACGGGGGACAGAACACTGAAGCTTTCTTT
TRBJ2-1 TRBD2 TRBV5-1 NA CASSPGLAGGHNEQFF TGCGCCAGCAGCCCGGGACTAGCGGGGGGTCACAATGAGCAGTTCTTC
TRBJ2-1 NA TRBV2 once CASSEGLAYNEQFF TGTGCCAGCAGTGAGGGGCTCGCCTACAATGAGCAGTTCTTC
TRBJ2-1 TRBD2 TRBV27 NA CASTLAGGSSYNEQFF TGTGCCAGCACCTTAGCGGGAGGGAGCTCCTACAATGAGCAGTTCTTC
TRBJ2-5 TRBD2 TRBV27 NA CASSLTLAGGPAETQYF TGTGCCAGCAGTTTAACGCTAGCGGGAGGGCCGGCGGAGACCCAGTACTTC
TRBJ2-1 TRBD2 TRBV27 NA CASSLLASGGPRNEQFF TGTGCCAGCAGTTTATTAGCTAGCGGGGGGCCAAGGAATGAGCAGTTCTTC
TRBJ1-1 TRBD1 TRBV15 NA CATSPDRMNTEAFF TGTGCCACCAGCCCGGACAGGATGAACACTGAAGCTTTCTTT
TRBJ1-5 NA TRBV28 NA CASSPLGGPSQPQHF TGTGCCAGCAGTCCGTTGGGGGGGCCGAGCCAGCCCCAGCATTTT
TRBJ2-1 NA TRBV7-9 NA CASSLSTGYNEQFF TGTGCCAGCAGCCTCTCGACTGGCTACAATGAGCAGTTCTTC
TRBJ2-7 TRBD2 TRBV28 NA CASSGRLAVTYEQYF TGTGCCAGCAGCGGAAGACTAGCGGTAACCTACGAGCAGTACTTC
TRBJ2-2 TRBD1 TRBV7-8 NA CASRLRLGTGGNTGELFF TGTGCCAGCAGACTTCGTTTAGGGACAGGCGGAAACACCGGGGAGCTGTTTTTT
TRBJ1-4 TRBD1 TRBV4-3 NA CASSQAWTGLLFF TGCGCCAGCAGCCAAGCCTGGACAGGGCTACTGTTTTTT
TRBJ2-7 TRBD1 TRBV28 NA CASSGGTGDPSYEQYF TGTGCCAGCAGTGGGGGGACAGGCGATCCCTCCTACGAGCAGTACTTC
TRBJ2-3 NA TRBV4-3 NA CASSLSDTQYF TGCGCCAGCAGCCTGTCGGATACGCAGTATTTT
TRBJ2-3 NA TRBV9 once CASSVYGHTDTQYF TGTGCCAGCAGCGTTTATGGACACACAGATACGCAGTATTTT
TRBJ2-2 NA TRBV11-2 once CASKLRLAQNGELFF TGTGCCAGCAAGCTTAGACTGGCCCAGAACGGGGAGCTGTTTTTT
TRBJ1-1 NA TRBV28 once CASSLLGSHRAEAFF TGTGCCAGCAGTTTATTGGGCAGCCATCGAGCTGAAGCTTTCTTT